This TCR beta chain originates from a study of cytomegalovirus exposure and HLA in healthy donors. Regarding the study as a whole: A few of the chains that were CMV-associated were confirmed in vitro to be specific for CMV antigens.

In regard to this clone: No antigen is known for it.

PCR used 60 Vbeta primers and 13 Jbeta primers. Libraries were prepared by immunoSEQ multiplex PCR; TCRdb keeps only in-frame clonotypes and omits some of them. The sample consists of 200,000 or so clones, about 78% of them appearing once. Trimming cost V 2 bases and J 2 bases, with 9 bases left between them. Germline CDR1 is SQVTM and CDR2 is ANQGSEA. This CDR3 is 14 amino acids long. The V call is TRBV29-1, the J call TRBJ2-2; possible D gene TRBD1, 6 bases. The sequenced material came from PBMCs. This receptor was obtained from a woman in her 30s in good health and CMV-seronegative. DNA of the CDR3: TGCAGCGTTGAACACAGGGATAACACCGGGGAGCTGTTTTTT. This codes for CSVEHRDNTGELFF.